This T cell receptor beta chain was obtained from a study of T-cell memory formation after mild COVID-19. It was 5'RACE with constant-segment primers that produced the TCR alpha and TCR beta cDNA libraries, which carried sample barcodes and UMIs. TCRdb itself ran the 5' RACE reads through MiXCR, one entry per CDR3 protein. This sample carries approximately 82,000 distinct CDR3 sequences, about 13% of them seen once, and the ten largest clones take roughly two fifths. Study results and limitations: Second-wave clones reaching peak frequency on day 37 lacked confirmed SARS-CoV-2 specificity.

V lost 3 bases and J lost 8, with 8 bases in between. The CDR3 loop spans 12 amino acids. Concerning this clonotype itself: Its antigen is unknown.

Sample: PBMCs or a T cell subset sorted from them (not recorded which). V usage is TRBV12-3 or TRBV12-4 and J usage is TRBJ2-1; D uncertain. This receptor was obtained from a man between 18 and 35 years old who had mild COVID-19 (a few samples of this study predate the infection). Cell type and time point are not known. The CDR3 region has the DNA TGTGCCAGCAGTTTTTTAGTGGATGAGCAGTTCTTC. Its translation: CASSFLVDEQFF.